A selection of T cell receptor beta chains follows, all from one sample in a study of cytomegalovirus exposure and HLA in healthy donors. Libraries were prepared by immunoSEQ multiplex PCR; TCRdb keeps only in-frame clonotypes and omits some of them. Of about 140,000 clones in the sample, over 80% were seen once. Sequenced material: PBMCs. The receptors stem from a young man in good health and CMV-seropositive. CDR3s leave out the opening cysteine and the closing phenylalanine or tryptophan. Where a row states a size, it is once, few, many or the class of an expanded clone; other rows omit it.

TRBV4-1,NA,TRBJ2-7,ASSQISGGADREQY
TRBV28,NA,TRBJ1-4,ASRSPNFNEKLF
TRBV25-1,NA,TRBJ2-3,ASRATGTSRGDTQY
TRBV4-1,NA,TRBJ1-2,ASSQDPQNYGYT
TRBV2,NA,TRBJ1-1,ASRPGTMNTEAF
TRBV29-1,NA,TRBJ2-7,SVELLASRSYEQY
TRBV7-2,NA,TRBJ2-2,ASRWGLAQITNTGELF
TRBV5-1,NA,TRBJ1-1,ASSLFRGTGTEAF
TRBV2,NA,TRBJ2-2,ASSLGGVTNTGELF
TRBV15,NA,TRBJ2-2,ATSSSPNTGELF
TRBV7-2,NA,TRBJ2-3,ASSFAGAPDTQY
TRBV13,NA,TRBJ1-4,ASSRLRGNEKLF
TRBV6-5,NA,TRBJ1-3,ASGQASGNTIY
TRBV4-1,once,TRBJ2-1,ASSQGLIYNEQF
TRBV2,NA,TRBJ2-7,ASSDGGLVFEQY
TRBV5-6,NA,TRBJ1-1,ASSLRGGTEAF
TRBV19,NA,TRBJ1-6,ASSMGASSPLH
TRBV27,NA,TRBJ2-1,ASSLFTGYNEQF
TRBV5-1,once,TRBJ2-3,ASTGGRGTTDTQY
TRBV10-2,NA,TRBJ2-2,ASSLGTPNTGELF
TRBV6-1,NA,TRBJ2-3,ASSEAEGQGGDTQY
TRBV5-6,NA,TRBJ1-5,ASSLRGMVPTSNQPQH
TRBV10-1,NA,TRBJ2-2,ASSEGSGRTGELF
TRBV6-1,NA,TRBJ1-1,ASTYGELNTEAF
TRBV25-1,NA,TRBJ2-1,ASSGYSGSAYNEQF
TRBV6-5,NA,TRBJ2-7,ASSYQLGGPAYEQY
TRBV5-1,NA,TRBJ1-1,ASSLAGFATEAF